This record looks at one TCR beta chain sequence and its context. Its specific antigen is unknown. No qualities accompany the bases; no much larger clone lies one base away. This entry belongs to a study of cytomegalovirus exposure and HLA in healthy donors (dated by TCRdb to about 2017). With regard to the full study: According to a later analysis, the 120 or so validation repertoires were produced on the same platform as the 680 or so repertoires of the first cohort. The study aimed to test whether cataloging public T cell receptors could reveal signatures of past pathogen exposure. To predict cytomegalovirus infection status, the study brought together high-throughput TCR immunosequencing, statistical association of individual TCRs with disease status, and machine learning. Along with the approximately 620-subject first cohort, a separate validation cohort of over a hundred different subjects was used.

Donors formed part of the validation cohort, which comprised about 130 subjects and was distinct from the first cohort of roughly 600 subjects. V drops 2 bases and J drops 2 bases, leaving 9 bases in between. The cysteine opens and the phenylalanine closes a CDR3 of 15 amino acids. CDR3 DNA only is kept here, 45 bases in frame from base 1. CDR1 and CDR2, per the germline V gene (reference sequence), are MNHEY and SMNVEV. What the research found in general, with its limitations: The study listed approximately 150 TCR beta chains as associated with cytomegalovirus. A few of the identified cytomegalovirus-associated TCR beta chains were confirmed in vitro to be specific for cytomegalovirus antigens. Most TCR sequences were observed very rarely across donors, whereas some public TCRs were present in many individuals. A later analysis lacked HLA typing for the validation cohort, so it scored co-occurrence in that cohort across all 130 or so repertoires. Cytomegalovirus status was reported to be diagnosed by the classifier with high specificity and sensitivity in both the original and validation cohorts. Subsequent analysis determined that TCRs grouped into clusters in the first cohort also showed a tendency toward co-occurrence across the approximately 120 validation repertoires, and about 94% of cluster scores exceeded 0. The authors suggested that the approach could potentially be extended to other disease states and immunological phenotypes.

Library creation used the immunoSEQ multiplex PCR assay. For the original study's pipeline: A statistical classification framework was developed to diagnose cytomegalovirus status using the catalog of TCR beta chain sequences. The immuneACCESS repertoire file appears here via TCRdb, limited to in-frame rearrangements. These files lack a portion of the clones; in checked studies, under half of the deficit traces to unresolved V genes, and the cause of the others is not known. V, J and clone size derive from that table, while D and trimming were established from the DNA sequence. The sample table lists 250,000 to 300,000 clones, 85% to 90% of them with a count of one. The biggest ten clones account for about 0.36% of the sample.

The TCR was taken from a woman under 30 in good health and CMV-seronegative. Input material: PBMCs. The chain couples TRBV27 to TRBJ2-2, with a tentative D gene TRBD2 over 5 matching bases. Read as DNA, the sequence is TGTGCCAGCAGTTTAGTCGGGGTTAACACCGGGGAGCTGTTTTTT. This is translated as CASSLVGVNTGELFF.